This T cell receptor beta chain was identified during a study of cytomegalovirus exposure and HLA in healthy donors. Trimming shortened V by 0 bases and J by 9 bases, and 18 bases separated the two germline ends. This CDR3 has 16 residues. Germline V lookup: CDR1 LNHDA, CDR2 SQIVND (reference sequence). The PCR employed 60 Vbeta primers together with 13 Jbeta primers. Data came from immunoSEQ multiplex PCR; TCRdb stores just in-frame clones and leaves some out. Here the sample spans approximately 97,000 clones, 65% to 85% being singletons. Study-wide results and caveats: An analysis done earlier found most TCR beta V segments productive about 87% or about 30% of the time.

A remark on this clone: Its antigen is currently unknown.

Sequencing used PBMCs. The sequence was collected from a man aged 35 to 55 in good health and CMV-seropositive. The chain combines TRBV19 with TRBJ2-1; D gene uncertain. The CDR3 DNA reads as TGTGCCAGTAGTATAGACGGAAGACTCTCTTTTAGTGAGCAGTTCTTC. This sequence encodes CASSIDGRLSFSEQFF. Full variable domain (remainder filled in from reference TRBV19 and TRBJ2-1): DGGITQSPKYLFRKEGQNVTLSCEQNLNHDAMYWYRQDPGQGLRLIYYSQIVNDFQKGDIAEGYSVSREKKESFPLTVTSAQKNPTAFYLCASSIDGRLSFSEQFFGPGTRLTVL.